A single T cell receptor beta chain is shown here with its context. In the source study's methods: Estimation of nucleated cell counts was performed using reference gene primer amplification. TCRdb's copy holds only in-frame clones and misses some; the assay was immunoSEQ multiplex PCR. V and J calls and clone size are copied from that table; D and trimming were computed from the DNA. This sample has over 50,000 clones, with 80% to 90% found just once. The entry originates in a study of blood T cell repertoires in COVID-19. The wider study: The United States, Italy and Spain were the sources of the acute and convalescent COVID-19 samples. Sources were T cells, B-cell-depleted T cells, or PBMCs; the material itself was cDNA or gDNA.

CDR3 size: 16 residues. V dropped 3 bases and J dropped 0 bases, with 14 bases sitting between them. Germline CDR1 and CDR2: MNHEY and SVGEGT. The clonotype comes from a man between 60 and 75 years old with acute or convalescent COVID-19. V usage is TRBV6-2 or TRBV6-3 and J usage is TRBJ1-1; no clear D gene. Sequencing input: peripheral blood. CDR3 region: CASSYSARVLNTEAFF. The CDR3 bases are TGTGCCAGCAGTTATAGTGCCCGGGTTTTGAACACTGAAGCTTTCTTT.